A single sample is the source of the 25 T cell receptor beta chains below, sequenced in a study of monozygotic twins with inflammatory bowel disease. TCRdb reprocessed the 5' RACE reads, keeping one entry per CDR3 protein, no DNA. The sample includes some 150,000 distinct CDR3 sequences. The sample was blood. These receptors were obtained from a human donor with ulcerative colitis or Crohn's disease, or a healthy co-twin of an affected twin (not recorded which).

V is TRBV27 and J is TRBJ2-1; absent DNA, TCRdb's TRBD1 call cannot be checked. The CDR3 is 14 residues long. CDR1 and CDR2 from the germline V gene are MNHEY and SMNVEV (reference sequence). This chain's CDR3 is CASNVDRGYNEQFF.

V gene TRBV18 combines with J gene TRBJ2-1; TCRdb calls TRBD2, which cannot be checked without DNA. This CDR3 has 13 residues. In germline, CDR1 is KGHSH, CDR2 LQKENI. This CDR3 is CASSLAGDSHSFF.

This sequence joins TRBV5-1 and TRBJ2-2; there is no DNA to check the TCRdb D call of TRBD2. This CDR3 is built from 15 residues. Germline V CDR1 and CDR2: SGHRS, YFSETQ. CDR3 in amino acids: CASSQTSVNTGELFF.

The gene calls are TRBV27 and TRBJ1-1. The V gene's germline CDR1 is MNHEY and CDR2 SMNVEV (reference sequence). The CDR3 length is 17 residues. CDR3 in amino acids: CASSFVSVNSRNTEAFF.

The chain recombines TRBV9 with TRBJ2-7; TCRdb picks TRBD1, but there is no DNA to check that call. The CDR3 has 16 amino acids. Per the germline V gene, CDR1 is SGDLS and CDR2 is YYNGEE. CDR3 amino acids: CASSKLGDRFTYEQYF.

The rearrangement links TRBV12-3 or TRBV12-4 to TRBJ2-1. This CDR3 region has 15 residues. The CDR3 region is CASSLDRNPYNEQFF.

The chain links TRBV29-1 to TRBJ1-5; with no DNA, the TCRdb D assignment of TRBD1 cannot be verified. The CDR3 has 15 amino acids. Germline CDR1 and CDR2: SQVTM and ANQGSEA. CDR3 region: CSVSGTELTDQPQHF.

The CDR3 loop reads CASSFVANGGYEQYF. The chain has TRBV12-3 or TRBV12-4 and TRBJ2-7; TCRdb selects TRBD1, and the lack of DNA leaves this call unchecked. The CDR3 length is 15 residues.

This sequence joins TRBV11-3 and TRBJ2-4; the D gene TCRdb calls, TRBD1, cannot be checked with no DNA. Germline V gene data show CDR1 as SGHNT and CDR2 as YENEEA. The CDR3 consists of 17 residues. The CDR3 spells CASSLGRDRDRKNIQYF.

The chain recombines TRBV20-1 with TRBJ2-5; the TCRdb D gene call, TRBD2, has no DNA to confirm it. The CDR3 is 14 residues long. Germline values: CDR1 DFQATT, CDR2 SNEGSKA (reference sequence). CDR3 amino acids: CSARPRASPETQYF.

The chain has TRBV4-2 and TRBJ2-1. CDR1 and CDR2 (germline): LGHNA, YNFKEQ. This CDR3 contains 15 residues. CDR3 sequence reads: CASSLGGRTYNEQFF.

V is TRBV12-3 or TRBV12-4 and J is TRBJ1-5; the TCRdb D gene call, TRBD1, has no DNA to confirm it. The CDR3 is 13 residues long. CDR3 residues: CASSWTGLQPQHF.

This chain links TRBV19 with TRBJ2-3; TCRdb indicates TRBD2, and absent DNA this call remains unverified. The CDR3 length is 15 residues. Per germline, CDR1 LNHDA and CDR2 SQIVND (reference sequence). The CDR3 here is CASSMGGRRGDTQYF.

This chain's CDR3 is CASSLDLYQETQYF. J is TRBJ2-5 and V is TRBV5-4. The germline V gene encodes CDR1 SGHNT and CDR2 YYREEE (reference sequence). The CDR3 has 14 residues.

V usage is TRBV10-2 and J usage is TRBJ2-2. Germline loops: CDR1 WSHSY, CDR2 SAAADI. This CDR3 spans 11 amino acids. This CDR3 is CASGSGGELFF.

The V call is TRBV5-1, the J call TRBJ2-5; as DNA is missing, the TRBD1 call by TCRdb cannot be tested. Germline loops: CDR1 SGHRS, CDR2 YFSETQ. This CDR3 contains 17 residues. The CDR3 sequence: CASSLGLRGSVQETQYF.

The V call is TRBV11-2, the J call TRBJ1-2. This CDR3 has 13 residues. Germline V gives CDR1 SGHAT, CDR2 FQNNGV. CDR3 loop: CASSLAGFDGYTF.

The CDR3 loop reads CASTGGTYEQYF. The gene calls are TRBV5-1 and TRBJ2-7; TCRdb lists TRBD1, though no DNA is available to test this call. Looked up from germline, CDR1 is SGHRS and CDR2 is YFSETQ. The CDR3 has 12 residues.

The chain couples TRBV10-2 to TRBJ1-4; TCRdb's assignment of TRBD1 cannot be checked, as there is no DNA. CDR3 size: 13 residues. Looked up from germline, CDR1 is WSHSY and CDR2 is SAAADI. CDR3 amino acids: CATRQGSNEKLFF.

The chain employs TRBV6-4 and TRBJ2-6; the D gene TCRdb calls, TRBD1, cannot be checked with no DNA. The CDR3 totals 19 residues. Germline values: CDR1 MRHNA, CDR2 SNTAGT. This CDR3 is CASSRAGQGVFSGANVLTF.

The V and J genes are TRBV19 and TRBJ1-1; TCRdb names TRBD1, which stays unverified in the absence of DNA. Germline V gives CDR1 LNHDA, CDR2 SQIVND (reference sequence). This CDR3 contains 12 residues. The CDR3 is CASSTGQGEAFF.

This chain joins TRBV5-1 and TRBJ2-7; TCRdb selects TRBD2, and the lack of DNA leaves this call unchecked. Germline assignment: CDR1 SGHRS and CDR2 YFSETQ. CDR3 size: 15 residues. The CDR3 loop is CASRTTGVGRDEQYF.

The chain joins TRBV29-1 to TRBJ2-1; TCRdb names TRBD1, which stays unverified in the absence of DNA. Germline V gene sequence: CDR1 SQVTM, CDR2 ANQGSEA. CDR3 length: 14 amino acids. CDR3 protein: CSVVRPDRVNEQFF.

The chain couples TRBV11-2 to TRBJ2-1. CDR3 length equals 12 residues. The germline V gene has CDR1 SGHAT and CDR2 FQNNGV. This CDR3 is CASSSSGHEQFF.

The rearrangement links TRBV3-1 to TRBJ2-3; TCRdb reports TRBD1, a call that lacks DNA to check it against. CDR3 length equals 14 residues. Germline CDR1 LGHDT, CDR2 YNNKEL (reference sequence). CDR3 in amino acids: CASSPARAGDTQYF.